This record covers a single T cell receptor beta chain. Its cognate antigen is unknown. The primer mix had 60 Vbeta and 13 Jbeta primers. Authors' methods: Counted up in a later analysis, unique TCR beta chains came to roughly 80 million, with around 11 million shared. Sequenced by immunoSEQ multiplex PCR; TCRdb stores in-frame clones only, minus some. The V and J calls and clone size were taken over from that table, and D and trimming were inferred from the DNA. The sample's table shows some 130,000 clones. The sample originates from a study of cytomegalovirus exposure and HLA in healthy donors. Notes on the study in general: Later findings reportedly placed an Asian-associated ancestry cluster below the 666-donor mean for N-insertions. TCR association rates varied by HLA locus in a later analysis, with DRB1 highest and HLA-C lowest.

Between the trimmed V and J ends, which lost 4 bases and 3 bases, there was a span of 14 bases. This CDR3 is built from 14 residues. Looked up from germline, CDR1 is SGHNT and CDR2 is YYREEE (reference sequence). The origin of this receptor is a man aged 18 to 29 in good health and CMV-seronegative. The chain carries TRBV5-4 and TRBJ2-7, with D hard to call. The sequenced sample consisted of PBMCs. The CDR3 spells CASSVTELNYEQYF. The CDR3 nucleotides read TGTGCCAGCAGCGTGACTGAACTTAACTACGAGCAGTACTTC. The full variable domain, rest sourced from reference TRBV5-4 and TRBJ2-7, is ETGVTQSPTHLIKTRGQQVTLRCSSQSGHNTVSWYQQALGQGPQFIFQYYREEENGRGNFPPRFSGLQFPNYSSELNVNALELDDSALYLCASSVTELNYEQYFGPGTRLTVT.